Listed below are T cell receptor beta chains from one sample, sequenced in a study of shared clonotypes between healthy human individuals. Assay used: immunoSEQ multiplex PCR; TCRdb lists only in-frame clones, some missing. The data contain around 610,000 clones, about 96% of them singletons. The sample was naive CD8+ T cells sorted from blood. The receptors shown here come from a woman between 25 and 40 years old in good health. The CDR3 runs from the conserved cysteine through the conserved F or W. A D gene is named only where the DNA matches it firmly. The size field is filled for only some rows; it gives once, few, many or a size class.

>NA|12|NA|TRBV27|TRBJ1-2
TGTGCCAGCGGGGAAGGGGGAAACGGCTACACCTTC
CASGEGGNGYTF
>NA|14|NA|TRBV15|TRBJ1-5
TGTGCCACCCGGGCGGGGGGCTACAATCAGCCCCAGCATTTT
CATRAGGYNQPQHF
>NA|15|NA|TRBV10-1|TRBJ2-7
TGCGCCAGCAGGATCCCGCTGGGGGGGCCCTACGAGCAGTACTTC
CASRIPLGGPYEQYF
>TRBD1|16|NA|TRBV5-1|TRBJ1-2
TGCGCCAGCAGCTTGGCCCGGGACAGGAATATCTATGGCTACACCTTC
CASSLARDRNIYGYTF
>NA|15|NA|TRBV19|TRBJ2-7
TGTGCCACCAAACCGACAGCGCGAACCTCCTACGAGCAGTACTTC
CATKPTARTSYEQYF
>NA|12|NA|TRBV29-1|TRBJ2-7
TGCAGCGTTGTTGTTGGCACCTACGAGCAGTACTTC
CSVVVGTYEQYF
>NA|15|NA|TRBV10-2|TRBJ2-7
TGCGCCAGCAGTGAGCCTGGAAAGGGGATCTACGAGCAGTACTTC
CASSEPGKGIYEQYF
>NA|15|once|TRBV4-1|TRBJ2-7
TGCGCCAGCAGCCAAGATCAAAGGGGTTCTAGCGAGCAGTACTTC
CASSQDQRGSSEQYF
>NA|16|once|TRBV4-1|TRBJ2-1
TGCGCCAGCAGCGTTCGTGGCGGCCAGGTGGCCAATGAGCAGTTCTTC
CASSVRGGQVANEQFF
>NA|13|NA|TRBV5-5|TRBJ1-2
TGTGCCAGCAGCTTTAAGGGGAACTATGGCTACACCTTC
CASSFKGNYGYTF
>TRBD1|14|NA|TRBV28|TRBJ2-7
TGTGCCAGCCGTCGGAGACAGGGACCCTACGAGCAGTACTTC
CASRRRQGPYEQYF
>TRBD2|14|NA|TRBV5-4|TRBJ2-7
TGTGCCAGCAGCCCTAGCGGAGCCTCCTACGAGCAGTACTTC
CASSPSGASYEQYF
>NA|13|once|TRBV30|TRBJ2-7
TGTGCCTGGGATTTGGGCAGGGGTTACGAGCAGTACTTC
CAWDLGRGYEQYF
>TRBD2|16|NA|TRBV5-4|TRBJ2-7
TGTGCCAGCAGCTTGGCGAGACTAGCGGGAGGGTATGAGCAGTACTTC
CASSLARLAGGYEQYF
>NA|14|NA|TRBV5-6|TRBJ1-4
TGTGCCAGCAGCTTGGAACAGAGTAATGAAAAACTGTTTTTT
CASSLEQSNEKLFF
>TRBD2|14|NA|TRBV5-4|TRBJ2-5
TGTGCCAGCAGCTTGGGACTAGCTGGAGAGACCCAGTACTTC
CASSLGLAGETQYF
>NA|13|NA|TRBV27|TRBJ2-1
TGTGCCAGCAGTTTCGACCCGTACAATGAGCAGTTCTTC
CASSFDPYNEQFF
>TRBD1|15|NA|TRBV30|TRBJ2-2
TGTGCCTGGAGTTCCGGGCAGGGGGCTGGCGGGGAGCTGTTTTTT
CAWSSGQGAGGELFF
>NA|12|NA|TRBV6-5|TRBJ1-6
TGTGCCAGAGGACAGTCCTATTCACCCCTCCACTTT
CARGQSYSPLHF
>TRBD1|15|NA|TRBV27|TRBJ1-1
TGTGCCAGCAGTTTGCCGACAGGGGGCGAGACTGAAGCTTTCTTT
CASSLPTGGETEAFF
>NA|13|NA|TRBV6-5|TRBJ1-2
TGTGCCAGCACCCGAGCACAGGGTGGCGGCTACACCTTC
CASTRAQGGGYTF
>NA|11|NA|TRBV30|TRBJ1-1
TGTGCCTGGGCCGGGGACACTGAAGCTTTCTTT
CAWAGDTEAFF
>NA|11|many|TRBV5-4|TRBJ2-1
TGTGCCAGCAGTTATAGCGCGGAGCAGTTCTTC
CASSYSAEQFF
>TRBD1|18|once|TRBV5-1|TRBJ2-6
TGCGCCAGCAGCCCGGGGACAGCTCCCAGCTCTGGGGCCAACGTCCTGACTTTC
CASSPGTAPSSGANVLTF
>TRBD1|17|NA|TRBV15|TRBJ2-4
TGTGCCACCAGCAGTGTAGGACAGGGTGGTTCCAAAAACATTCAGTACTTC
CATSSVGQGGSKNIQYF
>TRBD2|15|once|TRBV10-3|TRBJ2-7
TGTGCCATCAGGGGTATGACTAGCACGGCCTACGAGCAGTACTTC
CAIRGMTSTAYEQYF
>NA|12|NA|TRBV18|TRBJ1-5
TGTGCCAGCTTTCGGAGGCGGCAGCCCCAGCATTTT
CASFRRRQPQHF
>NA|13|once|TRBV4-1|TRBJ1-6
TGCGCCAGCAGCCAAAGCAGGGACTCACCCCTCCACTTT
CASSQSRDSPLHF
>NA|15|NA|TRBV4-1|TRBJ1-5
TGCGCCAGCAGCCAGGGCTTTGACAGCAATCAGCCCCAGCATTTT
CASSQGFDSNQPQHF
>NA|14|NA|TRBV5-4|TRBJ1-2
TGTGCCAGCAGCCAAGGAGACAACGGCTATGGCTACACCTTC
CASSQGDNGYGYTF
>NA|12|NA|TRBV7-9|TRBJ1-1
TGTGCCACCACGGTCGGTAACATCGGAGCTTTCTTT
CATTVGNIGAFF
>NA|15|NA|TRBV29-1|TRBJ1-1
TGCAGCGTTGAAATCTCTCGGGGAATGGGCACTGAAGCTTTCTTT
CSVEISRGMGTEAFF
>NA|13|NA|TRBV4-1|TRBJ1-5
TGCGCCAGCAGCCGGACAGGCAATCAGCCCCAGCATTTT
CASSRTGNQPQHF
>TRBD2|15|NA|TRBV27|TRBJ2-1
TGTGCCAGCAGTGATCGGACTAGCGGGTACAATGAGCAGTTCTTC
CASSDRTSGYNEQFF
>NA|15|NA|TRBV5-4|TRBJ2-7
TGTGCCAGCAGCTTGTATCCAGAGAGCTCCTACGAGCAGTACTTC
CASSLYPESSYEQYF
>NA|14|NA|TRBV19|TRBJ2-1
TGTGCCAGTAGTGATCGGGGCAGGGACCATGAGCAGTTCTTC
CASSDRGRDHEQFF
>NA|10|NA|TRBV25-1|TRBJ2-2
TGTGCCGTAGGAGGCGGGGAGCTGTTTTTT
CAVGGGELFF
>NA|14|NA|TRBV14|TRBJ2-3
TGTGCCAGCAGCCATCGTGACTACACAGATACGCAGTATTTT
CASSHRDYTDTQYF
>NA|13|NA|TRBV7-6|TRBJ2-7
TGTGCCAGCAGCCCGCCGGGTCCCTACGAGCAGTACTTC
CASSPPGPYEQYF
>TRBD1|15|once|TRBV4-2|TRBJ1-1
TGTGCCAGCAGCCCTACCTCAGGGGGCGCGGTTGAAGCTTTCTTT
CASSPTSGGAVEAFF
>TRBD1|16|NA|TRBV19|TRBJ1-1
TGTGCCAGTAGTTACCCTAGCTTGCAGGGGGCTTCTGAAGCTTTCTTT
CASSYPSLQGASEAFF
>NA|13|NA|TRBV9|TRBJ2-2
TGTGCCAGCCGGAGACAGAACACCGGGGAGCTGTTTTTT
CASRRQNTGELFF
>NA|11|NA|TRBV6-1|TRBJ1-5
TGTGCCAGCGGGGGAAATCAGCCCCAGCATTTT
CASGGNQPQHF
>NA|13|NA|TRBV30|TRBJ1-1
TGTGCCTGGAGTGTGGCTTGGAACACTGAAGCTTTCTTT
CAWSVAWNTEAFF
>NA|14|NA|TRBV27|TRBJ1-1
TGTGCCAGCAGTTTGGGGGGGGCGCGCACTGAAGCTTTCTTT
CASSLGGARTEAFF
>TRBD1|14|NA|TRBV4-1|TRBJ1-5
TGCGCCAGCAGTGACAGGGGCGGAAATCAGCCCCAGCATTTT
CASSDRGGNQPQHF
>TRBD2|17|few|TRBV5-4|TRBJ2-2
TGTGCCAGCAGCCCCCCGGGGCGGGAGGATTACACCGGGGAGCTGTTTTTT
CASSPPGREDYTGELFF
>TRBD1|17|NA|TRBV9|TRBJ2-7
TGTGCCAGCAGCGTAGGGTACTCGGGACAGGGAGCCTACGAGCAGTACTTC
CASSVGYSGQGAYEQYF
>TRBD2|16|NA|TRBV27|TRBJ2-1
TGTGCCAGCAGTTGGCCGGCGGGAGGGAAGGGCAATGAGCAGTTCTTC
CASSWPAGGKGNEQFF
>TRBD2|17|NA|TRBV9|TRBJ2-2
TGTGCCAGCAGCGTAAAGGGACTAGCGGGGTATACCGGGGAGCTGTTTTTT
CASSVKGLAGYTGELFF
>NA|17|NA|TRBV23-1|TRBJ2-5
TGCGCCAGCAGTCAATCGGCGGGACCTTCGTACCAAGAGACCCAGTACTTC
CASSQSAGPSYQETQYF
>NA|13|NA|TRBV7-9|TRBJ2-2
TGTGCCAGCAGCCCTTGGGACACCGGGGAGCTGTTTTTT
CASSPWDTGELFF
>TRBD1|15|NA|TRBV28|TRBJ2-7
TGTGCCAGCAGCCGACTCCGGGACAGCTCCTACGAGCAGTACTTC
CASSRLRDSSYEQYF
>NA|14|NA|TRBV6-6|TRBJ2-1
TGTGCCAGCAGAGCAAGGGGTGACTACAATGAGCAGTTCTTC
CASRARGDYNEQFF
>NA|14|NA|TRBV27|TRBJ2-5
TGTGCCAGCAGTTTAATCGGGGCGGTAGAGACCCAGTACTTC
CASSLIGAVETQYF
>NA|14|NA|TRBV29-1|TRBJ1-1
TGCAGCGCATTTGCCGCGGGGGTGAACACTGAAGCTTTCTTT
CSAFAAGVNTEAFF
>NA|15|NA|TRBV28|TRBJ1-4
TGTGCCAGCAGTTTAAGAAAAGCAACTAATGAAAAACTGTTTTTT
CASSLRKATNEKLFF
>NA|19|once|TRBV28|TRBJ2-2
TGTGCCAGCAGTTTATGGTACGCTAGCGCGCCGATGAACACCGGGGAGCTGTTTTTT
CASSLWYASAPMNTGELFF
>NA|17|NA|TRBV4-1|TRBJ2-7
TGCGCCAGCAGCCAGGAGCCCGGACTTTCCGAAACCTACGAGCAGTACTTC
CASSQEPGLSETYEQYF
>NA|12|NA|TRBV28|TRBJ2-3
TGTGCCAGCAGTCCCTACACAGATACGCAGTATTTT
CASSPYTDTQYF